The T cell receptor (beta chain) under discussion was sequenced for a study of blood T cells in healthy people across ages. V gave up 0 bases and J gave up 8 bases, with 19 bases separating them. The germline V gene has CDR1 ENHRY and CDR2 SYGVKD. This CDR3 has 16 residues. A second about 6 to 11 cycle PCR used barcoded and J-beta primers. MiXCR, applied by TCRdb to the 5' RACE reads, yields one record per CDR3 protein. Of roughly 720,000 distinct CDR3 sequences in the sample, about 48% are singletons; the top ten hold about two fifths. The V and J genes are TRBV10-3 and TRBJ1-2; D call uncertain. Sample: blood. The TCR was taken from a man older than 75 in good health. The CDR3 sequence is CAISESLRPIGDGYTF. The DNA of the CDR3 is TGTGCCATCAGTGAGTCTCTGAGACCTATTGGAGACGGCTACACCTTC.